This entry lists 13 T cell receptor beta chains sequenced from one sample in a study of cytomegalovirus exposure and HLA in healthy donors. PCR was performed using 60 Vbeta and 13 Jbeta primers. Profiling relied on immunoSEQ multiplex PCR, and the TCRdb table lists in-frame clones only, not all of them. The sample totals 85,000 to 110,000 clones; its top ten clones hold approximately 3.5%. The sequenced sample consisted of PBMCs. The receptor set was obtained from a man aged 40-50 years in good health and CMV-seronegative.

The gene calls are TRBV5-1 and TRBJ2-2; possible D gene TRBD1, 6 bases. The CDR3 consists of 15 residues. Trimming removed 4 bases from V and 1 base from J, with 11 bases in between. CDR1 is SGHRS and CDR2 is YFSETQ in the germline V gene. The CDR3 nucleotides are TGCGCCAGCAGCACAGAGGGACAGAACACCGGGGAGCTGTTTTTT. Translation gives CASSTEGQNTGELFF.

The chain has TRBV15 and TRBJ2-7, with 7 bases aligning to TRBD1. The germline CDR1 and CDR2 sequences are LNHNV and YYDKDF (reference sequence). The length of the CDR3 is 17 residues. Trimming cost V 0 bases and J 3 bases; bases outside gene matches: 11. For the CDR3, the DNA is TGTGCCACCAGCAGAGAAGCAGGTGAGGGGGCCAGCTACGAGCAGTACTTC. This translates into CATSREAGEGASYEQYF.

This rearrangement joins TRBV5-6 to TRBJ1-2; 11 bases map to TRBD1. The CDR3 contains 19 residues. The V gene end was trimmed by 0 bases and the J gene end by 0 bases; junction bases not matched to a gene: 10. Germline CDR1 is SGHDT and CDR2 is YYEEEE. The CDR3 reads CASSLEVRTGGDTNYGYTF. CDR3 DNA: TGTGCCAGCAGCTTGGAGGTGAGGACAGGGGGCGATACTAACTATGGCTACACCTTC.

This chain uses TRBV6-5 with TRBJ1-2, with 7 bases identical to TRBD1. CDR3 length: 16 amino acids. V shed 2 bases and J 3 bases; nucleotides not matched to a gene: 9. Germline V gives CDR1 MNHEY, CDR2 SVGAGI. The CDR3 sequence is CASSYAGQNGDYGYTF. CDR3 DNA: TGTGCCAGCAGTTACGCGGGACAGAACGGGGACTATGGCTACACCTTC.

This chain joins TRBV19 and TRBJ2-2, with TRBD1 matching 7 bases. J was trimmed by 4 bases and V by 6 bases; bases with no gene match: 14. Germline V CDR1 and CDR2: LNHDA, SQIVND (reference sequence). The CDR3 covers 17 residues. CDR3 coding DNA: TGTGCCAGTAGGTGGCGTGAGGGGGCTGGTGGCACCGGGGAGCTGTTTTTT. It is translated as CASRWREGAGGTGELFF.

Notes on this clone: This sample also contains other DNA sequences that code for the same CDR3. The chain is built from TRBV18 and TRBJ1-5; no clear D. The CDR3 sequence is 14 residues long. Germline V lookup: CDR1 KGHSH, CDR2 LQKENI. V lost 9 bases and J 6 bases, leaving 18 bases between the germline ends. CDR3 bases: TGTGCCAGTTCCCCCGGGAGCTCGGGTCAGCCCCAGCATTTT. Translated, it gives CASSPGSSGQPQHF.

V gene TRBV2 combines with J gene TRBJ2-5; D unresolved. The CDR3 extends over 11 amino acids. V was cut by 7 bases and J by 0 bases, with 3 bases left in between. Per the germline V gene, CDR1 is SNHLY and CDR2 is FYNNEI. CDR3 residues: CASNYQETQYF. The CDR3 bases are TGTGCCAGCAACTACCAAGAGACCCAGTACTTC.

The chain is built from TRBV7-2 and TRBJ1-1, with a weak D call TRBD1 (6 bases). The CDR3 contains 15 residues. The V end lost 5 bases, the J end lost 7 bases, and 20 bases lay between the germline ends. Per the germline V gene, CDR1 is SGHTA and CDR2 is FQGNSA. CDR3 DNA sequence: TGTGCCAGCAGCCGCGCCGGGACAACGGATAGTGAAGCTTTCTTT. It yields the protein CASSRAGTTDSEAFF. Supplemented by reference TRBV7-2 and TRBJ1-1, the full variable domain reads GAGVSQSPSNKVTEKGKDVELRCDPISGHTALYWYRQSLGQGLEFLIYFQGNSAPDKSGLPSDRFSAERTGGSVSTLTIQRTQQEDSAVYLCASSRAGTTDSEAFFGQGTRLTVV.

The V and J genes are TRBV28 and TRBJ1-6; D ambiguous. Per germline, CDR1 MDHEN and CDR2 SYDVKM. The CDR3 length is 15 residues. Trimming shortened V by 5 bases and J by 12 bases, and 20 bases separated the two germline ends. In nucleotides, the CDR3 is TGTGCCAGCAGTCCCATGGGTTTGGGAGAACGACCCCTCCACTTT. It codes for CASSPMGLGERPLHF.

The gene calls are TRBV19 and TRBJ2-7; TRBD2 aligns across 9 bases. J was trimmed by 4 bases and V by 7 bases; bases with no gene match: 11. The CDR3 runs to 15 residues. CDR1 and CDR2 from the germline V gene are LNHDA and SQIVND (reference sequence). CDR3 sequence (DNA): TGTGCCAGTAAAGCAGCGGGAGGTATGAGTTACGAGCAGTACTTC. It translates to CASKAAGGMSYEQYF.

The chain has TRBV30 and TRBJ2-7, with 7 nucleotides matching TRBD1. J gave up 6 bases and V 1 base, and 9 bases lay outside the gene matches. Germline CDR1 and CDR2: GTSNPN and SVGIG (reference sequence). The CDR3 is made up of 14 amino acids. CDR3 residues: CAWSARTGRLEQYF. The CDR3 DNA reads as TGTGCCTGGAGTGCTCGGACAGGCCGGCTCGAGCAGTACTTC.

The chain combines TRBV11-2 with TRBJ2-3; TRBD1 matches at 7 bases. The V gene's germline CDR1 is SGHAT and CDR2 FQNNGV. The V gene end was trimmed by 1 base and the J gene end by 0 bases; junction bases not matched to a gene: 7. The CDR3 is 17 amino acids. The chain's CDR3 is CASSLGATGTSTDTQYF. CDR3 nucleotides: TGTGCCAGCAGCTTAGGAGCGACAGGGACCAGCACAGATACGCAGTATTTT.

CDR3 in DNA: TGTGCCAGCAGTCTACGGGGGTCCCAAGAGACCCAGTACTTC. Its translation is CASSLRGSQETQYF. The rearrangement links TRBV7-9 to TRBJ2-5; maybe TRBD2 (6 bases). Between the trimmed V and J ends, which lost 6 bases and 1 base, there was a span of 12 bases. CDR3 length equals 14 residues. Germline V gives CDR1 SEHNR, CDR2 FQNEAQ (reference sequence).